Each of the 6 T cell receptor beta chains below was sequenced from the same sample in a study of regulatory T cells in long-lasting Graves disease. Stated time point: newly diagnosed GD, antithyroid drugs for less than 3 months. Construction of the TCR library relied on RNA isolated from PBMCs. Library construction for TCR beta used iRepertoire HTBI primers and Arm-PCR of CDR3 regions. TCRdb called the multiplex PCR reads again in MiXCR, with one record for every CDR3 protein. This sample yields some 450,000 distinct CDR3 sequences, of which 16% are seen a single time; roughly 10% belongs to the top ten. This same sample was also taken into another study, of T cells in Graves' hyperthyroidism and ophthalmopathy.

The sequenced sample was peripheral blood mononuclear cells (PBMCs), obtained at new diagnosis, from a patient treated with antithyroid drugs. Every receptor here comes from a woman in her 30s with Graves disease.

This clonotype was seen a handful of times. J is TRBJ1-4 and V is TRBV6-2 or TRBV6-3; D gene unclear. Trimming removed 6 bases at V and 0 bases at J, with 11 bases between. Germline V lookup: CDR1 MNHEY, CDR2 SVGEGT. The CDR3 loop spans 15 amino acids. CDR3 bases: TGTGCCAGCAGCTATGACCCAGCAACTAATGAAAAACTGTTTTTT. Protein: CASSYDPATNEKLFF.

This clonotype was detected many times. The J gene is TRBJ2-5, the V gene TRBV7-9, with 9 bases identical to TRBD2. CDR1 and CDR2 (germline): SEHNR, FQNEAQ (reference sequence). The CDR3 is 14 amino acids. J lost 7 bases, V lost 5 bases, and 8 bases had no gene match. For the CDR3, the DNA is TGTGCCAGCAGCCGTCTAGCGGGACGAGGGACCCAGTACTTC. Amino acids: CASSRLAGRGTQYF.

This clonotype was counted at least ten times. The J gene is TRBJ1-1, the V gene TRBV5-1, with TRBD1 as a possible D gene (6 bases). CDR1 SGHRS and CDR2 YFSETQ come from the germline V gene. With 5 bases removed from V and 3 bases from J, the gap between germline ends came to 14 bases. CDR3 length: 14 residues. The chain's CDR3 is CASRAGDGHTEAFF. In nucleotides, the CDR3 is TGCGCCAGCAGGGCAGGGGACGGGCACACTGAAGCTTTCTTT.

The sample holds many counts of this clonotype. V usage is TRBV12-5 and J usage is TRBJ2-2, with D unresolved. The V end lost 0 bases, the J end lost 1 base, and 6 bases lay between the germline ends. CDR1 LGHNT and CDR2 FRNRAP come from the germline V gene. The CDR3 length is 15 residues. The CDR3 coding sequence is TGTGCTAGTGGTTTGGTACTTGAGAACACCGGGGAGCTGTTTTTT. Translating it yields CASGLVLENTGELFF.

A few counts support this clonotype. This chain connects TRBV19 to TRBJ1-5, with D tentatively TRBD1 (5 bases). Trimming took off 3 bases at V and 4 bases at J, with 13 bases between the two ends. Germline CDR1 and CDR2: LNHDA and SQIVND (reference sequence). The CDR3 has 15 amino acids. The CDR3: CASSMGETGNQPQHF. DNA for the CDR3: TGTGCCAGTAGTATGGGGGAGACGGGGAATCAGCCCCAGCATTTT.

V usage is TRBV7-8 and J usage is TRBJ2-2, with 7 bases identical to TRBD2. There are 15 residues in the CDR3. The V segment lost 3 bases and the J segment 6 bases; nucleotides outside the gene matches: 7. The germline gives CDR1 SGHVS, CDR2 FQNEAQ. The CDR3 here is CASSLVRESAGELFF. The DNA for the CDR3 is TGTGCCAGCAGCTTGGTGCGGGAGTCGGCCGGGGAGCTGTTTTTT.